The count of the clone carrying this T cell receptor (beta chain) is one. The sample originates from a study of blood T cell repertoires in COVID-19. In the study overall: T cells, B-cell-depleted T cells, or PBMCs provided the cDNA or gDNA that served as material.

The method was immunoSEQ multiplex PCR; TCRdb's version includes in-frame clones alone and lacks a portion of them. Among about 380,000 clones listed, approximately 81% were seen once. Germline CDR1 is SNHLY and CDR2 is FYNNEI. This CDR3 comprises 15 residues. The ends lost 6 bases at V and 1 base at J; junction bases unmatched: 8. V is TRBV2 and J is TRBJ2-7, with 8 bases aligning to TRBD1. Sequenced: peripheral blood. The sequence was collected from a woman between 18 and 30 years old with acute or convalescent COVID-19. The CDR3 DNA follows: TGTGCCAGCAGGGAACCGGGACAGGAGTCCTACGAGCAGTACTTC. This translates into CASREPGQESYEQYF.